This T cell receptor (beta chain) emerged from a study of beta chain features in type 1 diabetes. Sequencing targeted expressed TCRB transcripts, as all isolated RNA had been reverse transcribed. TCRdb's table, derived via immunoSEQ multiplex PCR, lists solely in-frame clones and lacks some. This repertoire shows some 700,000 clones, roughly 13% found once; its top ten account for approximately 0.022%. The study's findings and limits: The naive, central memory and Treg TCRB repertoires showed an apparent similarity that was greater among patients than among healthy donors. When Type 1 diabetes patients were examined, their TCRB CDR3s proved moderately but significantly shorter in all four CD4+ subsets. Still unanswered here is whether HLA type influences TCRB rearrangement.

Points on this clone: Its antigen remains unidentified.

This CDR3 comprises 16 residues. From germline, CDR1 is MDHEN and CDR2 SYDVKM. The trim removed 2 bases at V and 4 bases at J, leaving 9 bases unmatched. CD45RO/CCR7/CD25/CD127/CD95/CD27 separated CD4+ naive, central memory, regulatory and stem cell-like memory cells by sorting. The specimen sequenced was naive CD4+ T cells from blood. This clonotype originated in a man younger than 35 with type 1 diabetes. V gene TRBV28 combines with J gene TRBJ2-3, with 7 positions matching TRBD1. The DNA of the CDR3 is TGTGCCAGCAGTTTAGGGGCAGGGGGAGTCCCAGATACGCAGTATTTT. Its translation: CASSLGAGGVPDTQYF.